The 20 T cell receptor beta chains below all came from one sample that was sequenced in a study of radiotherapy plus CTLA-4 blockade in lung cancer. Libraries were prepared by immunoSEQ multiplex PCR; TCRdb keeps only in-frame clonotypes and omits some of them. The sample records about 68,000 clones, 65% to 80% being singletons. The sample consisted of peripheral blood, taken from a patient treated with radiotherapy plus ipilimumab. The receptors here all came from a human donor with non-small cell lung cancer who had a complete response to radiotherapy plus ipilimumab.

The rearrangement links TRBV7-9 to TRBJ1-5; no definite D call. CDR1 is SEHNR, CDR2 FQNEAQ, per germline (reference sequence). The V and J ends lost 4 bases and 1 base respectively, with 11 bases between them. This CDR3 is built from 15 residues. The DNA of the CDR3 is TGTGCCAGCAGCTATTTCGGGGAAAGCAATCAGCCCCAGCATTTT. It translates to CASSYFGESNQPQHF.

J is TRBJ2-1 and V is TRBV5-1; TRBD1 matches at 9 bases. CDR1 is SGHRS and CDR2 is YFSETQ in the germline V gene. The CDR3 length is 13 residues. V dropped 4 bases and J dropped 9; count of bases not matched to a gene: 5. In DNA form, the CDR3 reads TGCGCCAGCAGCCCGACAGGGGGGGGTGAGCAGTTCTTC. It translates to CASSPTGGGEQFF.

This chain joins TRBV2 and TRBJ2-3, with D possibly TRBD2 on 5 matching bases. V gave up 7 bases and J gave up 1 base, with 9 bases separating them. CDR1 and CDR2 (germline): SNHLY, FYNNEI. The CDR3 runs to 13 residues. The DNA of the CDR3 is TGTGCCAGCAACCCAGCGGGCACAGATACGCAGTATTTT. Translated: CASNPAGTDTQYF. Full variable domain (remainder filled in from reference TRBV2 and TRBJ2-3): EPEVTQTPSHQVTQMGQEVILRCVPISNHLYFYWYRQILGQKVEFLVSFYNNEISEKSEIFDDQFSVERPDGSNFTLKIRSTKLEDSAMYFCASNPAGTDTQYFGPGTRLTVL.

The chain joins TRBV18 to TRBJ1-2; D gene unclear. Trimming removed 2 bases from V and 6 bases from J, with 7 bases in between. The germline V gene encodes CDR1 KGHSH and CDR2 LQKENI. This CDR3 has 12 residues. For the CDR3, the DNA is TGTGCCAGCTCACCAGTCGGGGATGGCTACACCTTC. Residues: CASSPVGDGYTF.

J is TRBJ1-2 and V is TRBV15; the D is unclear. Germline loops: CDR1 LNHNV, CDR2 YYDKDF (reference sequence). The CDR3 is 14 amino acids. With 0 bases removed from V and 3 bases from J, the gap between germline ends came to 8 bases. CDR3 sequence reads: CATSRDRWDYGYTF. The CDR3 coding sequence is TGTGCCACCAGCAGAGATCGCTGGGACTATGGCTACACCTTC.

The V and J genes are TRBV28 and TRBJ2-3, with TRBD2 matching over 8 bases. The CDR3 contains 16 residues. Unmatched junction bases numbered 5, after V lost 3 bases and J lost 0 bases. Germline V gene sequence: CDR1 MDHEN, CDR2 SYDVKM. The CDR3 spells CASSFRGGASTDTQYF. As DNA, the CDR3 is TGTGCCAGCAGTTTCCGGGGGGGAGCAAGCACAGATACGCAGTATTTT.

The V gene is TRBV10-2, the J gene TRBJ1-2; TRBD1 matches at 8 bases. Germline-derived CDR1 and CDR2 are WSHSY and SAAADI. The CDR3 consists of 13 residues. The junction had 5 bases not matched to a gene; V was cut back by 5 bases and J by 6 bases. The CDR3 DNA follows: TGCGCCAGCAGTCAGGGACAGGTGAATGGCTACACCTTC. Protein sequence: CASSQGQVNGYTF.

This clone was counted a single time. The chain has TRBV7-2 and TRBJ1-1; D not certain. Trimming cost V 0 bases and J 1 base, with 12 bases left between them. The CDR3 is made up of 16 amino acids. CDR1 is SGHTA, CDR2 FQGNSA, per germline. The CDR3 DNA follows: TGTGCCAGCAGCTTAGCGCAAGGCACACCGAACACTGAAGCTTTCTTT. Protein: CASSLAQGTPNTEAFF.

This CDR3 is CATTRSSYNEQFF. CDR3 nucleotide sequence: TGTGCTACTACACGGAGCTCCTACAATGAGCAGTTCTTC. The V gene is TRBV12-5, the J gene TRBJ2-1; no clear D gene. The CDR3 length is 13 residues. Germline V gene data show CDR1 as LGHNT and CDR2 as FRNRAP. The V gene lost 10 bases and the J gene lost 0 bases, with 10 bases spanning the gap.

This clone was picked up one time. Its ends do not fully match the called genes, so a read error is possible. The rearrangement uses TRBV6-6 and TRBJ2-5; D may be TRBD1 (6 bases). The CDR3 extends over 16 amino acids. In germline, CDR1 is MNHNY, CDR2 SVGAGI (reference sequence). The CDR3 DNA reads TGTGTCAGCACCAAACCACCGGGACACCTTCAAGAGACCCAGTACTTC. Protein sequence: CVSTKPPGHLQETQYF.

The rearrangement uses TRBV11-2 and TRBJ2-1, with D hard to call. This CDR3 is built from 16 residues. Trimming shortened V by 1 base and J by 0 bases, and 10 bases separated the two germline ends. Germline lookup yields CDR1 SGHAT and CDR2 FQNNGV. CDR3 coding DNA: TGTGCCAGCAGCTTAGCCGCACGTGGCTCCTACAATGAGCAGTTCTTC. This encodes CASSLAARGSYNEQFF.

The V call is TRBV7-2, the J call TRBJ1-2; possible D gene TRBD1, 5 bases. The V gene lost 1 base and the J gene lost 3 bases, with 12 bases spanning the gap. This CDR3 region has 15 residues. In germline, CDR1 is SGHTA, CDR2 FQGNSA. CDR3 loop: CASSLGTPFDYGYTF. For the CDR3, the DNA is TGTGCCAGCAGCTTAGGGACACCCTTTGACTATGGCTACACCTTC.

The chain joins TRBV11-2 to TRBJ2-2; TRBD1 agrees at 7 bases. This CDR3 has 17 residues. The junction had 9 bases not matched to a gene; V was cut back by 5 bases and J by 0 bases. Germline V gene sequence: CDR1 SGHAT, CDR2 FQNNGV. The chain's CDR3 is CASSPRDRLTNTGELFF. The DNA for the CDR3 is TGTGCCAGCAGCCCCCGGGACAGATTAACGAACACCGGGGAGCTGTTTTTT.

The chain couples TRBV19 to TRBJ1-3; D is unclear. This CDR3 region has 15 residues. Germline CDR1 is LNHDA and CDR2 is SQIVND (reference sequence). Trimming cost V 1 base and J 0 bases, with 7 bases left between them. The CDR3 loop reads CASSIALLSGNTIYF. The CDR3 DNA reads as TGTGCCAGTAGTATAGCGCTTCTCTCTGGAAACACCATATATTTT.

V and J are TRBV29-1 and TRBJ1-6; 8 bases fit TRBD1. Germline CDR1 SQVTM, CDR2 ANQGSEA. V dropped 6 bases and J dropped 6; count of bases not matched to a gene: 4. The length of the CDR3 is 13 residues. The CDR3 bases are TGCAGCGTCCGACAGGGGAGTAATTCACCCCTCCACTTT. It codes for CSVRQGSNSPLHF.

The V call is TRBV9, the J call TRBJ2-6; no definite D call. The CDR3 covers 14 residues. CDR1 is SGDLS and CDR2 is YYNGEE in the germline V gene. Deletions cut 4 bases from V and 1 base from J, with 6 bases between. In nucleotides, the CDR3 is TGTGCCAGCAGCTCATGGTCTGGGGCCAACGTCCTGACTTTC. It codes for CASSSWSGANVLTF.

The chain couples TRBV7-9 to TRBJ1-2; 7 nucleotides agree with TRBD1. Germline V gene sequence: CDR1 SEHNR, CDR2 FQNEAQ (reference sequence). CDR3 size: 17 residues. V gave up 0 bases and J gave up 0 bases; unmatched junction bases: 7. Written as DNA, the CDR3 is TGTGCCAGCAGCTTAGCCAGAAGGACAGGACCTAACTATGGCTACACCTTC. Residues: CASSLARRTGPNYGYTF.

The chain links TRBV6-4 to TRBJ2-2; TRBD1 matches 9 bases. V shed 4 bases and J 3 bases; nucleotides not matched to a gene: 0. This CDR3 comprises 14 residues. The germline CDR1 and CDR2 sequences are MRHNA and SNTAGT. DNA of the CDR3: TGTGCCAGCAGTGGACAGGGGGACACCGGGGAGCTGTTTTTT. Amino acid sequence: CASSGQGDTGELFF.

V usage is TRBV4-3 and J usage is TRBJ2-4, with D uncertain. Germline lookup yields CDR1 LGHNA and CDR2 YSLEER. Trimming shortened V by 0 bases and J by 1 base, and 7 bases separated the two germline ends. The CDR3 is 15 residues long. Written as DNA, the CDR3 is TGCGCCAGCAGCCAAGAACAAACCGCCAAAAACATTCAGTACTTC. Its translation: CASSQEQTAKNIQYF.

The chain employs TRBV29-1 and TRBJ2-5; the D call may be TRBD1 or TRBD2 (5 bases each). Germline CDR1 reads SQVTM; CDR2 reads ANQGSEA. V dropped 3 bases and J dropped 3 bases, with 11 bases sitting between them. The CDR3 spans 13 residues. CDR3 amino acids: CSVDGQGEETQYF. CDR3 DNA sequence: TGCAGCGTTGATGGTCAGGGAGAAGAGACCCAGTACTTC.